This section outlines one T cell receptor beta chain sequence together with its context. This receptor's antigen is unknown. Sequence at one end of the junction differs from germline and may be a read error. The cysteine opens and the phenylalanine closes a CDR3 of 15 amino acids. Just the 45-base CDR3 DNA is kept, in frame starting at base 1. The CDR1 and CDR2 encoded by the germline V gene are WSHSY and SAAADI. These data come from a study of CD8+CD57+ T cells in acquired aplastic anemia (dated by TCRdb to 2016 to 2019). Notes on the research overall: A mean of approximately 3 ug of DNA, ranging from roughly 0.17 to 30 ug, was extracted from sorted CD4+ and CD8+ cells. Mean read counts for healthy donor samples were approximately 10 million for CD4+ cells and roughly 12 million for CD8+ cells. What the study reported, not specific to this receptor: Between patients and healthy controls, no significant difference in CD8+ Simpson's diversity was found (P=0.060). Around 30 CD8+ CDR3 sequences were found in both patients and controls but appeared to be highly expressed in patients and within the immunodominant clones of the patients.

In the study, sorted CD4+ and CD8+ blood T cells from patients with severe aplastic anemia and from healthy subjects underwent deep sequencing of TCR repertoires. Ficoll-Paque density gradient centrifugation was used to isolate peripheral blood mononuclear cells. CD4+ and CD8+ T cells were sorted by FACS or magnetic beads before DNA extraction. TCR beta VDJ combination and CDR3 sequence profiling used genomic DNA as the template. An Illumina HiSeq 2000 was the platform used for TCR repertoire sequencing. As for the original processing: TRBV/TRBJ rearrangement plots, CDR3 size and DJ length profiles, and Simpson's diversity index were used to evaluate the repertoires. The immunodominant clone was defined as the most abundant DNA sequence in deep sequencing data. CDR3 amino acid sequences were checked for sharing between subjects and were compared against published repertoires and the VDJdb database. The public sequencing data were trimmed at Q25 with fastp and processed into clonotypes with MiXCR by TCRdb, which kept only in-frame beta chains. Rows with one shared CDR3 protein collapse into an entry with the most common genes and DNA. For this entry, the V and J calls and clone size follow TCRdb and not the study's own pipeline. The sample table records about 140,000 distinct CDR3 sequences; approximately 41% of these occur just once. The top ten hold 8.4% of the sample.

Here the chain combines TRBV10-2 and TRBJ2-7, with a tentative D gene TRBD2 over 5 matching bases. The source material was sorted CD4+, CD8+, or CD8+CD57+ T cells (not recorded which) from PBMCs. This receptor was obtained from a human donor in good health, serving as a control. The CDR3 region: CASSVDLAISYEQYF. The DNA sequence is given as TGCGCCAGCAGTGTAGACCTAGCTATCTCCTACGAACAGTACTTC.